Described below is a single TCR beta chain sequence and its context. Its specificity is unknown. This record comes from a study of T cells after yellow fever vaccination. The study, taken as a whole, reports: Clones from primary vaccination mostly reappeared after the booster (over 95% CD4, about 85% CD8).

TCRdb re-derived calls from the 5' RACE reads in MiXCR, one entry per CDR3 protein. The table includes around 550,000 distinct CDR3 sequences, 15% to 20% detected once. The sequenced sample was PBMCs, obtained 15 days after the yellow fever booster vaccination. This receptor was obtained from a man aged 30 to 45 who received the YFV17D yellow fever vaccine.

CDR3 sequence reads: CASSQALDTYEQYF. CDR3 coding DNA: TGCGCCAGCAGCCAAGCGCTGGACACCTACGAGCAGTACTTC. V and J are TRBV4-1 and TRBJ2-7, with a weak D call TRBD1 (5 bases). The CDR3 loop spans 14 amino acids. The germline V gene encodes CDR1 MGHRA and CDR2 YSYEKL. Trimming shortened V by 1 base and J by 2 bases, and 9 bases separated the two germline ends.